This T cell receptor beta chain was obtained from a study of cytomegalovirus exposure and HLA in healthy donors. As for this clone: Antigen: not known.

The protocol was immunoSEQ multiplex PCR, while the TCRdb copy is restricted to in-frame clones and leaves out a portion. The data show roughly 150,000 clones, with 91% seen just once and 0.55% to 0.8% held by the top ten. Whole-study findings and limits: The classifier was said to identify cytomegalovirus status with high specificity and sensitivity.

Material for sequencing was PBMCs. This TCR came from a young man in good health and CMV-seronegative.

The CDR3 protein is CASSGTGNYGYTF. The CDR3 DNA is TGTGCCAGCAGCGGGACAGGGAACTATGGCTACACCTTC. The chain joins TRBV7-2 to TRBJ1-2; 9 bases line up with TRBD1. V lost 5 bases and J lost 2; bases outside the gene matches: 0. The CDR3 consists of 13 residues. Germline V lookup: CDR1 SGHTA, CDR2 FQGNSA.